The present TCR beta chain was sequenced within a study of regulatory T cells in long-lasting Graves disease. Time point noted: newly diagnosed GD, antithyroid drugs for less than 3 months. The TCR library used RNA extracted from PBMCs. Assembly of TCR beta libraries relied on iRepertoire HTBI primers together with Arm-PCR of CDR3 regions. A single record per CDR3 protein comes from TCRdb applying MiXCR to the multiplex PCR reads. The sample lists 400,000 to 450,000 distinct CDR3 sequences; more than 12% were seen once. CDR3 size: 14 residues. V gave up 5 bases and J gave up 3 bases; unmatched junction bases: 4. This sample was shared with a second study, whose subject was T cells in Graves' hyperthyroidism and ophthalmopathy.

This clonotype originated in a young woman with Graves disease. This chain connects TRBV12-3 or TRBV12-4 to TRBJ2-7, with TRBD2 matching over 10 bases. The specimen comprised peripheral blood mononuclear cells (PBMCs), sampled at new diagnosis, from a patient treated with antithyroid drugs. For the CDR3, the DNA is TGTGCCAGCAGTGGGGGACTAGCGATCTACGAGCAGTACTTC. Protein: CASSGGLAIYEQYF.